This TCR beta chain emerged from a study of T-cell memory formation after mild COVID-19. Study context: Largely donor-specific sequence clusters came from two donors. Overall study findings and caveats: Day 15 to 85 contracting clones showed balanced CD4/CD8; day 15 to 37 expanders favored CD4+. Memory cells collected pre-infection included some clones that later responded, suggesting cross-reactive memory joined.

Points on this clonotype: What it recognizes is unknown. Mismatch with germline at one junction end may stem from a read error.

The CDR3 consists of 16 residues. Per germline, CDR1 SGDLS and CDR2 YYNGEE. TCRdb itself ran the 5' RACE reads through MiXCR, one entry per CDR3 protein. The sample records hundreds of thousands of distinct CDR3 sequences, less than 25% being singletons. This TCR came from an adult woman who had mild COVID-19 (a few samples of this study predate the infection). Cell type and time point are not known. The chain has TRBV9 and TRBJ1-1; 8 positions agree with TRBD1. Material for sequencing was PBMCs or a T cell subset sorted from them (not recorded which). CDR3 residues: CASSVLETGANTEALF. The DNA of the CDR3 is TGTGCCAGCAGCGTTCTAGAGACAGGGGCGAACACTGAAGCTTTATTT. Filled out from reference TRBV9 and TRBJ1-1, the complete variable domain reads DSGVTQTPKHLITATGQRVTLRCSPRSGDLSVYWYQQSLDQGLQFLIQYYNGEERAKGNILERFSAQQFPDLHSELNLSSLELGDSALYFCASSVLETGANTEALFGQGTRLTVV.